What follows are 7 T cell receptor beta chains derived from one specimen sequenced in a study of PD-1 blockade in classical Hodgkin lymphoma. Assay: immunoSEQ multiplex PCR; the TCRdb copy retains only in-frame clones and omits some. The sample lists 6,000 to 8,500 clones; over 60% were seen once. Relapse after autologous stem cell transplantation occurred in every patient, and brentuximab vedotin exposure varied. The sample consisted of peripheral blood mononuclear cells (PBMCs), taken before the second cycle of nivolumab. The receptor set was obtained from a human donor with classical Hodgkin lymphoma.

V gene TRBV7-9 combines with J gene TRBJ1-1; the match to TRBD1 covers 7 bases. The CDR3 totals 14 residues. V trimming: 2 bases; J trimming: 7 bases; junction bases outside the gene matches: 7. Germline V gene data show CDR1 as SEHNR and CDR2 as FQNEAQ (reference sequence). In DNA, the CDR3 is TGTGCCAGCAGCTTACCCCAGGGGGTGGTTGAAGCTTTCTTT. It specifies CASSLPQGVVEAFF. Variable domain in full (rest from reference TRBV7-9 and TRBJ1-1): DTGVSQNPRHKITKRGQNVTFRCDPISEHNRLYWYRQTLGQGPEFLTYFQNEAQLEKSRLLSDRFSAERPKGSFSTLEIQRTEQGDSAMYLCASSLPQGVVEAFFGQGTRLTVV.

CDR3 in DNA: TGTGCCAGCTCACTTGGCGGGGTGGGCTCCTACGAGCAGTACTTC. This gives the protein CASSLGGVGSYEQYF. The rearrangement links TRBV18 to TRBJ2-7; D might be TRBD2 (6 bases). The germline V gene encodes CDR1 KGHSH and CDR2 LQKENI. The CDR3 runs 15 residues. Trimming shortened V by 4 bases and J by 0 bases, and 13 bases separated the two germline ends.

This rearrangement joins TRBV5-4 to TRBJ2-2; a possible D gene is TRBD1 (5 bases). Looked up from germline, CDR1 is SGHNT and CDR2 is YYREEE (reference sequence). The CDR3 spans 13 residues. V lost 6 bases, J lost 5 bases, and 11 bases lay in between. CDR3 nucleotides: TGTGCCAGCAAGCCGACAGAAACCGGGGAGCTGTTTTTT. This translates into CASKPTETGELFF.

This clone turned up a few times. The chain carries TRBV2 and TRBJ2-1; 11 nucleotides match TRBD1. The ends lost 6 bases at V and 9 bases at J; junction bases unmatched: 4. CDR3 length: 13 residues. The germline V gene encodes CDR1 SNHLY and CDR2 FYNNEI. Here the CDR3 DNA reads TGTGCCAGCAGCGGGACAGGGGGAATTGAGCAGTTCTTC. Its translation: CASSGTGGIEQFF.

The chain joins TRBV19 to TRBJ2-1, with 11 bases fitting TRBD2. This CDR3 comprises 15 residues. Per the germline V gene, CDR1 is LNHDA and CDR2 is SQIVND (reference sequence). After removal of 6 bases from V and 1 base from J, the junction contained 2 bases not matched to a gene. The CDR3 loop is CASRRLAGSYNEQFF. The CDR3 DNA follows: TGTGCCAGTAGGAGACTAGCGGGATCCTACAATGAGCAGTTCTTC.

The chain couples TRBV19 to TRBJ1-1; 7 bases are shared with TRBD1. The germline gives CDR1 LNHDA, CDR2 SQIVND (reference sequence). The CDR3 runs to 13 residues. V was pared by 6 bases and J by 3 bases, with 4 bases of the junction left unmatched. The CDR3 nucleotides read TGTGCCAGTAGATTAACAGGGGACACTGAAGCTTTCTTT. This translates into CASRLTGDTEAFF.

V is TRBV19 and J is TRBJ2-7; no reliable D call. The CDR3 is 12 residues long. From germline, CDR1 is LNHDA and CDR2 SQIVND (reference sequence). Trimming cost V 5 bases and J 0 bases, with 5 bases left between them. For the CDR3, the DNA is TGTGCCAGTAGTCAGAACTCCTACGAGCAGTACTTC. Translated: CASSQNSYEQYF.